Listed below are T cell receptor beta chains from one sample, sequenced in a study of T cells expressing NK-cell markers. TCRdb re-called the 5' RACE reads and catalogs CDR3 proteins one per entry, DNA excluded. The sample table sets out about 460,000 distinct CDR3 sequences. The sample consisted of blood T cells: a sorted CD56 or NKG2C T cell subset, CD4+ or CD8+ T cells, or bulk PBMC T cells (not recorded which). The receptors shown here come from a woman aged 45-60 years in good health. Each CDR3 is given with its conserved first and last residue.

TRBJ1-1	TRBV10-3	CAISDRAPLKNTEAFF
TRBJ2-7	TRBV3-1	CASRHETGTGKRYEQYF
TRBJ2-1	TRBV6-5	CASSYRTSGSNNEQFF
TRBJ1-5	TRBV28	CASSLGGRMVQPQHF
TRBJ1-2	TRBV3-1	CASSQRGRDDGYTF
TRBJ2-3	TRBV5-8	CASRLRGDTQYF
TRBJ1-4	TRBV5-4	CASSRVNEKLFF
TRBJ2-2	TRBV29-1	CSSGETSGELFF
TRBJ2-3	TRBV27	CASSGTRVEGTQYF
TRBJ2-3	TRBV18	CASSPGRSPPDTQYF
TRBJ2-7	TRBV5-6	CASRKAGNYEQYF
TRBJ2-7	TRBV27	CASSWASGSYEQYF
TRBJ2-7	TRBV6-2/TRBV6-3	CASSYGTALPRSYEQYF
TRBJ1-1	TRBV6-5	CATQQGWEAFF
TRBJ2-3	TRBV7-2	CASSLSWRRTDTQYF
TRBJ1-1	TRBV11-3	CASSGDSERVLAFF
TRBJ2-5	TRBV20-1	CSADRRKETQYF
TRBJ2-2	TRBV9	CASSRIAGVGELFF
TRBJ2-5	TRBV30	CAWRTGLPGETQYF
TRBJ1-1	TRBV5-5	CASSGDRRRDTEAFF
TRBJ2-7	TRBV29-1	CSVEGRGQYEQYF
TRBJ1-4	TRBV5-6	CASSSPGGTGGEKLFF
TRBJ2-3	TRBV3-1	CASSQVTGGGNTQYF
TRBJ2-3	TRBV25-1	CASRQGDTQYF
TRBJ2-7	TRBV4-2	CASSQASGPYEQYF
TRBJ2-6	TRBV2	CASTTAIRLGANVLTF
TRBJ1-1	TRBV6-6	CASSPGVTEAFF
TRBJ2-3	TRBV5-1	CASSLADGLDTQYF
TRBJ1-1	TRBV6-6	CASRGQDTEAFF
TRBJ2-5	TRBV10-3	CAISPGKQETQYF
TRBJ2-7	TRBV5-1	CASSLSPGTGTYEQYF
TRBJ2-3	TRBV14	CASSQTHSGRSTDTQYF
TRBJ1-5	TRBV6-1	CASSEVGTGFAQPQHF
TRBJ2-5	TRBV14	CASSQNRGRSETQYF
TRBJ2-2	TRBV12-3/TRBV12-4	CASRAWGYTGELFF
TRBJ2-1	TRBV24-1	CATSRTGSYNEQFF
TRBJ1-1	TRBV30	CAWSVKLMNTEAFF
TRBJ2-3	TRBV3-1	CASSQGAGRGDTQYF
TRBJ2-7	TRBV29-1	CSAGGRTTYEQYF
TRBJ2-1	TRBV27	CASTEWGGSSYNEQFF
TRBJ2-7	TRBV5-1	CASSFFRSDEQYF
TRBJ1-1	TRBV19	CASSIYGTEAFF
TRBJ2-3	TRBV7-2	CASSLDSDTQYF
TRBJ2-1	TRBV7-9	CASSLTWLDEQFF
TRBJ2-3	TRBV13	CASSLAGRGADTQYF
TRBJ2-2	TRBV11-1	CASSRSGTTYTGELFF
TRBJ2-7	TRBV20-1	CSARDQLRGPSYEQYF
TRBJ2-1	TRBV7-9	CASSLGTGLVFVEQFF
TRBJ2-1	TRBV24-1	CATSPPGQGKDKRDNEQFF
TRBJ1-1	TRBV6-5	CASSRRDRGNTEAFF